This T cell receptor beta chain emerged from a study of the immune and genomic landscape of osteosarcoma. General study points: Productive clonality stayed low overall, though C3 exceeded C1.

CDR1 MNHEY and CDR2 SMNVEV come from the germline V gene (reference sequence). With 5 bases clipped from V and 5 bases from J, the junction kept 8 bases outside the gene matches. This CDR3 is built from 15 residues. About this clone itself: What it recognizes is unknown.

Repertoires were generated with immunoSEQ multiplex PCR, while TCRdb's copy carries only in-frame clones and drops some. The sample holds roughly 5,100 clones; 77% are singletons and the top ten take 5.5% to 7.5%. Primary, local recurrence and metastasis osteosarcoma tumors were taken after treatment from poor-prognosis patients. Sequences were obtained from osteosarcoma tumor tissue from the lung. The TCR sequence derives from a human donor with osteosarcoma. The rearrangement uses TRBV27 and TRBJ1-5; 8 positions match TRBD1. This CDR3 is CASSLHRGTHQPQHF. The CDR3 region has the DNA TGTGCCAGCAGTCTACACAGGGGGACGCATCAGCCCCAGCATTTT.